What follows is one TCR beta chain and its context. No antigen is known for it. The sample belongs to a study of cytomegalovirus exposure and HLA in healthy donors. Findings of the study overall: Trimming of TCR beta V- and J-genes showed a link, identified in a later analysis, to a missense DCLRE1C variant.

PCR employed 60 Vbeta and 13 Jbeta primers. Measured with immunoSEQ multiplex PCR; TCRdb has only the in-frame clones, and not every one. The table includes about 120,000 clones, around two thirds detected once. The source is a middle-aged woman in good health and CMV-seropositive. What was sequenced was PBMCs.

This chain's CDR3 is CASSRGRFSQETQYF. The CDR3 DNA sequence: TGTGCCAGCAGCAGGGGCAGATTCTCCCAGGAGACCCAGTACTTC. The chain joins TRBV9 to TRBJ2-5, with D maybe TRBD1 (5 bases). Trimming left V 4 bases short and J 5 bases short, with 18 bases between. The V gene's germline CDR1 is SGDLS and CDR2 YYNGEE. CDR3 size: 15 residues.